This record looks at one T cell receptor beta chain sequence and its context. Its target is not known. The CDR3 runs 17 residues. V was clipped by 5 bases and J by 3 bases, with 23 bases between them. Germline V gene data show CDR1 as SGHAT and CDR2 as FQNNGV. It was with 60 Vbeta and 13 Jbeta primers that the PCR ran. Sequencing used immunoSEQ multiplex PCR; TCRdb keeps in-frame clones, though not all of them. The repertoire includes fewer than 120,000 clones, around 80% of them detected once, and around an eighth sits in the top ten. The sample is drawn from a study of cytomegalovirus exposure and HLA in healthy donors. General observations from the study: Other equally common chains were less clonally expanded than HLA-associated TCR beta chains, a later analysis showed.

This receptor was obtained from a young man in good health and CMV-seropositive. The sample comprised PBMCs. The rearrangement uses TRBV11-2 and TRBJ2-7; tentatively, D is TRBD2 (7 bases). The CDR3 nucleotides are TGTGCCAGCAGCCCATTGGGGGGGCTAAAGGGTGACTACGAGCAGTACTTC. It encodes CASSPLGGLKGDYEQYF.